The 7 T cell receptor beta chains below come from one sample, sequenced in a study. TCRdb redid the calling of the 5' RACE reads with MiXCR, one entry per CDR3 protein. The sample records 40,000 to 65,000 distinct CDR3 sequences, around 25% being singletons. The source material was tumor-infiltrating naive CD4+ T cells sorted from the breast tumor. The subset denotes: naive CD4+ T cells, CD4+CD45RA+CD25-. The receptor source for this set is a female donor with breast cancer.

This clonotype has a single count. The chain is built from TRBV24-1 and TRBJ2-1, with 10 positions matching TRBD2. Germline CDR1 KGHDR, CDR2 SFDVKD. The CDR3 has 16 amino acids. J lost 4 bases, V lost 4 bases, and 6 bases had no gene match. The CDR3 sequence is CATSDGQAGGYNEQFF. CDR3 DNA sequence: TGTGCCACCAGTGACGGACAAGCGGGAGGGTACAATGAGCAGTTCTTC.

This clonotype was recorded a few times. The CDR3 DNA reads TGCGCCAGCGGGACCCGGACAGATCTTGGCTACACCTTC. Translation: CASGTRTDLGYTF. V and J are TRBV5-1 and TRBJ1-2, with D maybe TRBD1 (6 bases). Germline CDR1 SGHRS, CDR2 YFSETQ. The CDR3 length is 13 residues. V lost 7 bases and J 7 bases, leaving 17 bases between the germline ends.

This clonotype was detected many times. The V call is TRBV30, the J call TRBJ2-2; D unresolved. V lost 2 bases, J lost 6 bases, and 4 bases lay in between. The CDR3 is made up of 11 amino acids. CDR1 is GTSNPN and CDR2 is SVGIG in the germline V gene (reference sequence). The CDR3 DNA reads as TGTGCCTGGAGTTATTCCGGGGAGCTGTTTTTT. Protein sequence: CAWSYSGELFF.

Ten or more counts support this clonotype. V usage is TRBV7-8 and J usage is TRBJ2-5; 8 positions match TRBD1. V lost 0 bases to trimming and J lost 3 bases; unmatched junction nucleotides: 6. The CDR3 has 16 amino acids. Germline V gene data show CDR1 as SGHVS and CDR2 as FQNEAQ. Here the CDR3 DNA reads TGTGCCAGCAGCTTAGCGCTCGGGACAGGCAAAGAGACCCAGTACTTC. Amino acid sequence: CASSLALGTGKETQYF.

The chain uses TRBV6-5 and TRBJ1-5; TRBD1 matches at 10 bases. There are 17 residues in the CDR3. V gave up 6 bases and J gave up 2 bases; unmatched junction bases: 10. From germline, CDR1 is MNHEY and CDR2 SVGAGI. CDR3 residues: CASRSTGGGGGNQPQHF. The CDR3 DNA sequence: TGTGCCAGCAGGTCGACAGGGGGCGGAGGGGGCAATCAGCCCCAGCATTTT.

This clonotype was counted between two and nine times. One end of the junction varies from germline; a read error may be responsible. The V and J genes are TRBV5-1 and TRBJ2-1; TRBD2 aligns across 7 bases. CDR1 is SGHRS, CDR2 YFSETQ, per germline. The CDR3 covers 16 residues. CDR3 sequence: CASSLGAGSSYNEQFF. The DNA for the CDR3 is TGTGCCAGCAGCTTGGGAGCGGGGAGCTCCTACAATGAGCAGTTCTTC.

The CDR3 region is CASRSGTNNEQFF. Here the CDR3 DNA reads TGTGCCAGCAGAAGCGGGACGAACAATGAGCAGTTCTTC. The chain joins TRBV27 to TRBJ2-1; 7 nucleotides align to TRBD2. Looked up from germline, CDR1 is MNHEY and CDR2 is SMNVEV (reference sequence). The CDR3 sequence is 13 residues long. With V trimmed by 6 bases and J by 5 bases, 4 bases remained unmatched.